These 16 T cell receptor beta chains came from one sample sequenced in a study of blood T cell repertoires in COVID-19. Sequencing was performed with immunoSEQ multiplex PCR; in TCRdb, only in-frame clones are kept and a portion is missing. The table lists tens of thousands of clones, about 81% of them singletons. The sequencing input was peripheral blood. Every receptor here comes from a man between 60 and 70 years old with COVID-19, enrolled during active disease.

The chain employs TRBV19 and TRBJ1-1; D not certain. The CDR3 covers 14 residues. Germline V CDR1 and CDR2: LNHDA, SQIVND (reference sequence). V was clipped by 10 bases and J by 0 bases, with 15 bases between them. The CDR3 loop reads CATSSASMNTEAFF. DNA for the CDR3: TGTGCCACATCCAGCGCGTCAATGAACACTGAAGCTTTCTTT.

The chain employs TRBV7-2 and TRBJ2-7; TRBD1 matches at 7 bases. The ends lost 2 bases at V and 3 bases at J; junction bases unmatched: 7. The germline gives CDR1 SGHTA, CDR2 FQGNSA. The CDR3 contains 15 residues. The CDR3 sequence is CASSLQTGLIYEQYF. In DNA form, the CDR3 reads TGTGCCAGCAGCTTACAGACAGGGTTAATCTACGAGCAGTACTTC.

This clone has just a few counts. The V gene is TRBV9, the J gene TRBJ2-1, with D hard to call. CDR3 length: 11 amino acids. Germline values: CDR1 SGDLS, CDR2 YYNGEE. V shed 3 bases and J shed 5 bases, with 3 bases lying between them. The CDR3: CASSANNEQFF. In DNA, the CDR3 is TGTGCCAGCAGCGCTAACAATGAGCAGTTCTTC.

The V gene is TRBV5-1, the J gene TRBJ2-1; 9 positions match TRBD2. The CDR3 runs 16 residues. J lost 7 bases, V lost 0 bases, and 8 bases had no gene match. Germline V lookup: CDR1 SGHRS, CDR2 YFSETQ. CDR3 region: CASSLGGGGAGNEQFF. CDR3 DNA: TGCGCCAGCAGCTTGGGTGGCGGGGGGGCCGGGAATGAGCAGTTCTTC.

The rearrangement links TRBV19 to TRBJ1-1; possible D gene TRBD1, 5 bases. Per germline, CDR1 LNHDA and CDR2 SQIVND (reference sequence). The CDR3 has 16 residues. The ends were cut back, 6 bases at V and 2 bases at J, with 19 bases in the middle. CDR3 DNA sequence: TGTGCCAGTAGACCCGACCGGGGGAAGGGAAACACTGAAGCTTTCTTT. Its translation is CASRPDRGKGNTEAFF. Combining the CDR3 with reference TRBV19 and TRBJ1-1 gives the whole variable domain DGGITQSPKYLFRKEGQNVTLSCEQNLNHDAMYWYRQDPGQGLRLIYYSQIVNDFQKGDIAEGYSVSREKKESFPLTVTSAQKNPTAFYLCASRPDRGKGNTEAFFGQGTRLTVV.

The chain is built from TRBV7-9 and TRBJ2-7; 7 bases match TRBD1. Trimming removed 8 bases from V and 3 bases from J; junction bases left unmatched: 7. The CDR3 loop spans 13 amino acids. Looked up from germline, CDR1 is SEHNR and CDR2 is FQNEAQ (reference sequence). CDR3 DNA: TGTGCCAGCGGCTCCGGGACAGACTACGAGCAGTACTTC. Amino acids: CASGSGTDYEQYF.

The J gene is TRBJ1-1, the V gene TRBV5-1; 7 bases fit TRBD1. The germline V gene encodes CDR1 SGHRS and CDR2 YFSETQ. V was clipped by 2 bases and J by 2 bases; unmatched bases: 12. The length of the CDR3 is 17 residues. DNA for the CDR3: TGCGCCAGCAGCTTCCTAACAACAGGGGCGGTAAACACTGAAGCTTTCTTT. The encoded protein is CASSFLTTGAVNTEAFF. Using reference TRBV5-1 and TRBJ1-1 for the parts outside the CDR3, the full variable domain is KAGVTQTPRYLIKTRGQQVTLSCSPISGHRSVSWYQQTPGQGLQFLFEYFSETQRNKGNFPGRFSGRQFSNSRSEMNVSTLELGDSALYLCASSFLTTGAVNTEAFFGQGTRLTVV.

The chain couples TRBV6-1 to TRBJ2-4, with 9 bases that match TRBD1. V shed 4 bases, J shed 3 bases, and the junction held 13 bases outside the gene matches. The germline V gene encodes CDR1 MNHNS and CDR2 SASEGT. The CDR3 length is 18 residues. CDR3 nucleotides: TGTGCCAGCAGTGGAGGTTGGGGGACAGGGACGGACAAAAACATTCAGTACTTC. It yields the protein CASSGGWGTGTDKNIQYF.

Remarks on this clone: It may be a read error: a sequence one base away is much more abundant. The rearrangement joins TRBV12-3 or TRBV12-4 to TRBJ1-1; a weak D match, TRBD1 (5 bases). The V end lost 6 bases, the J end lost 1 base, and 9 bases lay between the germline ends. The CDR3 runs 13 residues. This CDR3 reads CASSRTQNTEAFF. CDR3 sequence (DNA): TGTGCCAGCAGCCGGACACAGAACACTGAAGCTTTCTTT.

The chain couples TRBV9 to TRBJ1-3; the D gene is possibly TRBD1 (6 bases). V was cut by 5 bases and J by 0 bases, with 12 bases left in between. This CDR3 has 15 residues. Germline loops: CDR1 SGDLS, CDR2 YYNGEE. The CDR3 sequence is CASSAGTNSGNTIYF. In DNA form, the CDR3 reads TGTGCCAGCAGTGCCGGGACAAACTCTGGAAACACCATATATTTT.

The J gene is TRBJ1-1, the V gene TRBV12-3 or TRBV12-4; 7 bases match TRBD1. The trim removed 9 bases at V and 8 bases at J, leaving 12 bases unmatched. CDR3 size: 13 residues. The CDR3 reads CASQRRGQYEAFF. The CDR3 region has the DNA TGTGCCAGTCAACGAAGGGGACAGTACGAAGCTTTCTTT.

CDR3 region: CASAVVGTGWDEQFF. Written as DNA, the CDR3 is TGTGCCAGCGCCGTAGTGGGGACAGGGTGGGATGAGCAGTTCTTC. This chain links TRBV27 with TRBJ2-1; 9 bases are a match to TRBD1. The CDR3 runs to 15 residues. CDR1 is MNHEY, CDR2 SMNVEV, per germline (reference sequence). Losses at the gene ends were 8 bases for V and 8 bases for J; bases not matched to a gene: 13.

The chain couples TRBV6-2 or TRBV6-3 to TRBJ2-3; the match to TRBD2 covers 9 bases. The CDR3 has 16 residues. The ends lost 2 bases at V and 3 bases at J; junction bases unmatched: 6. The germline V gene encodes CDR1 MNHEY and CDR2 SVGEGT. CDR3 sequence: CASSYPAGGTTDTQYF. CDR3 in DNA: TGTGCCAGCAGTTACCCGGCGGGAGGGACGACAGATACGCAGTATTTT.

V and J are TRBV19 and TRBJ2-3; possible D gene TRBD1, 6 bases. Germline loops: CDR1 LNHDA, CDR2 SQIVND (reference sequence). The V end was cut by 2 bases, the J end by 5 bases, with 23 bases between. The CDR3 is made up of 18 amino acids. The CDR3 DNA follows: TGTGCCAGTAGTATAACGGACGGAACAGCCTCAGGGGTAGATACGCAGTATTTT. This sequence encodes CASSITDGTASGVDTQYF.

The V gene is TRBV2, the J gene TRBJ2-7; 9 bases agree with TRBD1. V was pared by 7 bases and J by 7 bases, with 11 bases of the junction left unmatched. CDR3 length: 14 residues. Germline V lookup: CDR1 SNHLY, CDR2 FYNNEI. As DNA, the CDR3 is TGTGCCAGCAATCCGGGACAGGGCTCTCAAGAGCAGTACTTC. This translates into CASNPGQGSQEQYF.

V and J are TRBV5-6 and TRBJ2-5; D is perhaps TRBD2 (6 bases). The length of the CDR3 is 17 residues. The V end was cut by 3 bases, the J end by 1 base, with 19 bases between. The V gene's germline CDR1 is SGHDT and CDR2 YYEEEE. The CDR3 loop reads CASSYWGGAATQETQYF. In nucleotides, the CDR3 is TGTGCCAGCAGCTACTGGGGCGGGGCGGCCACCCAAGAGACCCAGTACTTC.